These 8 T cell receptor beta chains were all obtained from the same sample, sequenced in a study of graft-versus-host responses after intestinal transplantation. These receptors have no identified antigens. Sequenced by immunoSEQ multiplex PCR; TCRdb stores in-frame clones only, minus some. The data show tens of thousands of clones, roughly 88% seen once. This material consisted of unstimulated CD4+ T cells sorted from spleen or lymph node cells, taken before intestinal transplant. These receptors all come from a human donor who received an intestinal transplant.

The chain uses TRBV4-2 and TRBJ1-6; 7 nucleotides align to TRBD1. V lost 0 bases to trimming and J lost 7 bases; unmatched junction nucleotides: 9. This CDR3 has 17 amino acids. Looked up from germline, CDR1 is LGHNA and CDR2 is YNFKEQ. The DNA of the CDR3 is TGTGCCAGCAGCCAAGATTTGTCGACAGGGAAAAATTCACCCCTCCACTTT. Translating gives CASSQDLSTGKNSPLHF.

V usage is TRBV28 and J usage is TRBJ1-1, with TRBD1 matching over 8 bases. The germline CDR1 and CDR2 sequences are MDHEN and SYDVKM. This CDR3 comprises 12 residues. V lost 8 bases, J lost 4 bases, and 3 bases stayed unmatched. CDR3 sequence (DNA): TGTGCCAGCGACAGGGGAGGCACTGAAGCTTTCTTT. Residues: CASDRGGTEAFF.

The chain carries TRBV10-1 and TRBJ2-3; D remains unclear. Trimming removed 2 bases from V and 3 bases from J, with 6 bases in between. This CDR3 comprises 13 residues. Looked up from germline, CDR1 is WNHNN and CDR2 is SYGVQD (reference sequence). CDR3 in DNA: TGCGCCAGCAGTGAGGGCGGTACAGATACGCAGTATTTT. Translating gives CASSEGGTDTQYF.

The chain employs TRBV10-3 and TRBJ1-1, with D possibly being TRBD1 (6 bases). The CDR3 consists of 13 residues. Trimming stripped 7 bases from V and 3 bases from J, with 12 bases between. CDR1 and CDR2 from the germline V gene are ENHRY and SYGVKD. CDR3 amino acids: CAITRGEHTEAFF. The CDR3 bases are TGTGCCATCACCAGGGGAGAGCACACTGAAGCTTTCTTT.

This chain links TRBV5-1 with TRBJ2-1, with 9 nucleotides matching TRBD1. This CDR3 is 16 amino acids long. Germline V gives CDR1 SGHRS, CDR2 YFSETQ. V shed 4 bases and J 2 bases; nucleotides not matched to a gene: 7. For the CDR3, the DNA is TGCGCCAGCAGCCCGGGAAGGGACAGGGCCTACAATGAGCAGTTCTTC. Translation: CASSPGRDRAYNEQFF.

This sequence joins TRBV5-6 and TRBJ2-3, with a weak D call TRBD1 (6 bases). The CDR3 runs 15 residues. V was shortened by 0 bases and J by 7 bases, with 15 bases between the two germline ends. Germline CDR1 SGHDT, CDR2 YYEEEE. The CDR3 loop reads CASSLGQGRGYTQYF. For the CDR3, the DNA is TGTGCCAGCAGCTTGGGGCAGGGGCGTGGGTATACGCAGTATTTT.

J is TRBJ2-7 and V is TRBV7-9; 13 bases align to TRBD2. The length of the CDR3 is 15 residues. V was clipped by 5 bases and J by 6 bases; unmatched bases: 7. Germline values: CDR1 SEHNR, CDR2 FQNEAQ (reference sequence). Here the CDR3 DNA reads TGTGCCAGCAGCCCAGGACTAGCGGGGGTATTCGAGCAGTACTTC. This translates into CASSPGLAGVFEQYF.

V is TRBV5-8 and J is TRBJ1-2, with D possibly matching TRBD1 (5 bases). This CDR3 is built from 10 residues. Looked up from germline, CDR1 is SGHTS and CDR2 is YDEGEE. Trimming took off 5 bases at V and 7 bases at J, with 6 bases between the two ends. The CDR3 sequence is CASRGGGYTF. CDR3 DNA sequence: TGTGCCAGCAGGGGGGGTGGCTACACCTTC.